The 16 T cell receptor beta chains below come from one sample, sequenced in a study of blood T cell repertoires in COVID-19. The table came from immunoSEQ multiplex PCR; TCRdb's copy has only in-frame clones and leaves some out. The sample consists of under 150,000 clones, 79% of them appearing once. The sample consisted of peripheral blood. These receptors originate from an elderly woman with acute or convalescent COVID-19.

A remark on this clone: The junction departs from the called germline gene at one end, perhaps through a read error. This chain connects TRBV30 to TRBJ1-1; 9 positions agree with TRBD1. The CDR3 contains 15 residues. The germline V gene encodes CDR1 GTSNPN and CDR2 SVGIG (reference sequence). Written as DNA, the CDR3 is TGTGCCTGGAGTGTCGACAGGGGGATGAACATTGAAGCTTTCTTT. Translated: CAWSVDRGMNIEAFF.

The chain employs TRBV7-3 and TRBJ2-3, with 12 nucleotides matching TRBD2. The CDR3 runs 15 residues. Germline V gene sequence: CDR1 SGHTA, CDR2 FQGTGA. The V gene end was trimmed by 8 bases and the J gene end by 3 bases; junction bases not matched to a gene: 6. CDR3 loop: CASCLAGGPTDTQYF. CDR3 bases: TGTGCCAGCTGCCTAGCGGGGGGGCCGACAGATACGCAGTATTTT.

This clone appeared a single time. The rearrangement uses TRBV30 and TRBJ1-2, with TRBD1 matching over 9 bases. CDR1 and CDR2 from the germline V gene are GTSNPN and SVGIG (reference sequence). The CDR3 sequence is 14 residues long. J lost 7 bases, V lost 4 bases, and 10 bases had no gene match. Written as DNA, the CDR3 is TGTGCCTGGACTTCTTACAGGGGGCTCGGTGGCTACACCTTC. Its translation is CAWTSYRGLGGYTF. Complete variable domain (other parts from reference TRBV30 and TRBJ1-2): SQTIHQWPATLVQPVGSPLSLECTVEGTSNPNLYWYRQAAGRGLQLLFYSVGIGQISSEVPQNLSASRPQDRQFILSSKKLLLSDSGFYLCAWTSYRGLGGYTFGSGTRLTVV.

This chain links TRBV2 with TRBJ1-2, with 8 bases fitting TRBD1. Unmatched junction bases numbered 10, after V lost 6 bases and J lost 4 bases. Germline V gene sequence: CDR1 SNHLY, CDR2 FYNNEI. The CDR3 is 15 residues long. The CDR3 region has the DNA TGTGCCAGCAGAGCCGGACAGGGACAGGTCTATGGCTACACCTTC. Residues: CASRAGQGQVYGYTF.

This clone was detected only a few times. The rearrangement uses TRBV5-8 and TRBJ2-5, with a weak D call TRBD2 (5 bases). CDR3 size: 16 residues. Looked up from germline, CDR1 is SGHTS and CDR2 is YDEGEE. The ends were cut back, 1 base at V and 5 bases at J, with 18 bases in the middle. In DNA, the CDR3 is TGTGCCAGCAGCTTGTACCACGAGGGCGGGTCGGAGACCCAGTACTTC. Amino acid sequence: CASSLYHEGGSETQYF.

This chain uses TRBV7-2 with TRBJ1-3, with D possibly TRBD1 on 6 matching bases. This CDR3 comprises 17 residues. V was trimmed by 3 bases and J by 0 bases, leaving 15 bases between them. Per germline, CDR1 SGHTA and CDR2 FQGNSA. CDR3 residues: CASSLGATRSSGNTIYF. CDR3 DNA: TGTGCCAGCAGCTTGGGGGCGACACGGAGCTCTGGAAACACCATATATTTT.

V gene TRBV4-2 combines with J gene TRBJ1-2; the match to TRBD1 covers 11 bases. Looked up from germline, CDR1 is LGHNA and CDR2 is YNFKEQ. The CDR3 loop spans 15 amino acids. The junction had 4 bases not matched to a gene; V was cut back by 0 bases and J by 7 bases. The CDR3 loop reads CASSQDGQGARGYTF. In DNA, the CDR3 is TGTGCCAGCAGCCAAGATGGACAGGGGGCTCGTGGCTACACCTTC.

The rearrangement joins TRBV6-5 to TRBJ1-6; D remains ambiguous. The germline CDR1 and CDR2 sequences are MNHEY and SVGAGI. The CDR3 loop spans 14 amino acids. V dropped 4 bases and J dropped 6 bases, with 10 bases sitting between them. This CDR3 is CASSSGLSNSPLHF. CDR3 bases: TGTGCCAGCAGTTCCGGACTTTCTAATTCACCCCTCCACTTT.

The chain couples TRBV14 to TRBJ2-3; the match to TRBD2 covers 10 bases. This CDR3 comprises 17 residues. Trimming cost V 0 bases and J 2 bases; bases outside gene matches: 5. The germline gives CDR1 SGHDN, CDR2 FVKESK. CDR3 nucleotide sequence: TGTGCCAGCAGCCAAGATTTGGGACTAGCGATCACAGATACGCAGTATTTT. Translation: CASSQDLGLAITDTQYF.

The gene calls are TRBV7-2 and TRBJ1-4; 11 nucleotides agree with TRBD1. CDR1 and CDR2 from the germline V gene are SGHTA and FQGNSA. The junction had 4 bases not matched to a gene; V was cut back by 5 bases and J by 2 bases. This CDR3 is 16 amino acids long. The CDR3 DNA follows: TGTGCCAGCAGCCCAGGACAGGGGGCGACTAATGAAAAACTGTTTTTT. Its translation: CASSPGQGATNEKLFF.

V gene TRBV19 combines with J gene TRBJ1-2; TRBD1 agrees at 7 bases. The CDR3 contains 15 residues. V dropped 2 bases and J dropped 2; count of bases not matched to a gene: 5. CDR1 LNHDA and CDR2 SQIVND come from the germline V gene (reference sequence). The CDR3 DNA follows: TGTGCCAGTAGTATATTACCAGGGGGGAACTATGGCTACACCTTC. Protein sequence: CASSILPGGNYGYTF. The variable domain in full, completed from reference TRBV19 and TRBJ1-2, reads DGGITQSPKYLFRKEGQNVTLSCEQNLNHDAMYWYRQDPGQGLRLIYYSQIVNDFQKGDIAEGYSVSREKKESFPLTVTSAQKNPTAFYLCASSILPGGNYGYTFGSGTRLTVV.

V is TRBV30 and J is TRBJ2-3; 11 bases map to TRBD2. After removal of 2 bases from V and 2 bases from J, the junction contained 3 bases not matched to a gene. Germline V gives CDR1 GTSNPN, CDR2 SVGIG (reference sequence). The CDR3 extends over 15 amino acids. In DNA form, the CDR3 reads TGTGCCTGGAGTCGACTAGCGGGGTCCACAGATACGCAGTATTTT. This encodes CAWSRLAGSTDTQYF.

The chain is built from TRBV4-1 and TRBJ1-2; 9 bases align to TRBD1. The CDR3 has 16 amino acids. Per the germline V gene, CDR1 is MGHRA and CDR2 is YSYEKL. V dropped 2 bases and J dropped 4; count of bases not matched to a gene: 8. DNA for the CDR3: TGCGCCAGCAGCCAACACCCGGACAGGGGATTCTATGGCTACACCTTC. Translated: CASSQHPDRGFYGYTF.

The CDR3 bases are TGTGCCAGCAGCTTAGAGTCCCTTGGAGGGAAAGCTTTCTTT. Its protein product is CASSLESLGGKAFF. V gene TRBV11-2 combines with J gene TRBJ1-1; D is unresolved. The CDR3 length is 14 residues. The germline gives CDR1 SGHAT, CDR2 FQNNGV. Trimming cost V 0 bases and J 9 bases, with 14 bases left between them.

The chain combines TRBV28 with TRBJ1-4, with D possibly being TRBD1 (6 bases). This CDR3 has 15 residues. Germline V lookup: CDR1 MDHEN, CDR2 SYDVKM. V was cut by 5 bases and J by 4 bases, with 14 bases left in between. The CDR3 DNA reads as TGTGCCAGCAGTCCCCAGGGGCGCCTTAATGAAAAACTGTTTTTT. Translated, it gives CASSPQGRLNEKLFF.

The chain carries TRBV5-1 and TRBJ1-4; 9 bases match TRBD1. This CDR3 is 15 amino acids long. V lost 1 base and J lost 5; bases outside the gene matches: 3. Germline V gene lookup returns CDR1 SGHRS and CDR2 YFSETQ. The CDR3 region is CASSLSGTGNEKLFF. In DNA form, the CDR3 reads TGCGCCAGCAGCTTGTCCGGGACAGGGAATGAAAAACTGTTTTTT.